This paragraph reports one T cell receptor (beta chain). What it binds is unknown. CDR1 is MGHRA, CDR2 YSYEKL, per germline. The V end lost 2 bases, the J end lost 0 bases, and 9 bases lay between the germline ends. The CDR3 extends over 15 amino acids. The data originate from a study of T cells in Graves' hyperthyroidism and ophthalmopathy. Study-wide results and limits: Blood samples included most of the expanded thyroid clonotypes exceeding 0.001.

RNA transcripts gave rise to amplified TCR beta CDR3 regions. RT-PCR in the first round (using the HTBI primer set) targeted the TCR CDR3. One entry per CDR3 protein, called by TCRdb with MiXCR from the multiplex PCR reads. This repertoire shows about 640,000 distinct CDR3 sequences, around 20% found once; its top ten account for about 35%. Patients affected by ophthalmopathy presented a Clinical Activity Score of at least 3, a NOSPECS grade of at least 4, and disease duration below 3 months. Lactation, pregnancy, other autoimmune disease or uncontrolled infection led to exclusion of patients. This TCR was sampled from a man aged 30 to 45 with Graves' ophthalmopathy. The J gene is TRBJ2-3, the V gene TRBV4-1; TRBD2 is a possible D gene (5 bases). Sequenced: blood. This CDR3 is CASSQSGRSTDTQYF. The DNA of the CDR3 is TGCGCCAGCAGCCAAAGCGGAAGAAGCACAGATACGCAGTATTTT.